This T cell receptor beta chain is drawn from a study of Epstein–Barr virus B cells in breast cancer (dated by TCRdb to about 2021). Background on the whole study: Control T cells were expanded by rapid expansion method with irradiated PBMC feeders, soluble OKT3 and IL-2 roughly 200 U/ml, collected about 10-12 days after stimulation. This single-patient case report examined whether EBV+ B cells infiltrating the tumor shape the T-cell receptor repertoire in triple-negative breast cancer. Overall study outcomes, separate from this receptor: All data were obtained from a single patient, described as a first proof of concept, and generalization is therefore limited.

According to the germline V gene, CDR1 reads SGHRS and CDR2 reads YFSETQ. There are 13 amino acids in the CDR3, from cysteine to phenylalanine inclusive. Here the CDR3 DNA is all that survives: 39 bases in frame from base 1. V and J are truncated by 5 bases and 2 bases respectively, leaving an intervening sequence of 11 bases. Libraries were prepared through 5' RACE. The SMARTer Human TCR a/b Profiling Kit was used to construct TCR libraries from RNA, capturing the full V(D)J regions of both the alpha and beta chains. Amplified libraries were purified with AMPure XP beads and validated on an Agilent 2100 Bioanalyzer with the DNA 1000 Kit. Libraries were sequenced on an Illumina MiSeq with the 600-cycle v3 reagent kit, giving 2 x 300 bp paired-end reads. The study's own analysis went as follows. MiXCR and VDJTools were used to process the reads, with non-productive clonotypes filtered out and clonotypes collapsed by CDR3 amino acid sequence prior to recalculating frequencies. CDR3 sequences were matched against the McPAS-TCR database allowing a Levenshtein distance of 1, and UpSet plots were made in R with UpSetR. The public reads were reprocessed in TCRdb via fastp at Q25 and MiXCR, keeping in-frame beta chains. Each entry is one CDR3 protein sequence, shown with its most common DNA and genes. In this record, the V and J calls reflect TCRdb's handling and not the investigators' own analysis. A total of about 2,000 distinct CDR3 sequences appear in this sample, about 15% of them only once. Jointly, the top ten make up roughly 30% of the sample.

RNA was extracted from around 1e5 to 9.1e5 cultured T cells with RNeasy Micro or Mini kits, including on-column DNase digestion, and was checked on an Agilent 2100 Bioanalyzer. Concerning this clonotype itself: Its antigen is unknown. Base qualities are not at hand, and no much larger clone is one base apart.

The sample was tumor-infiltrating lymphocytes expanded in culture. This clonotype originated in a woman in her thirties or forties with triple-negative breast cancer. The chain employs TRBV5-1 and TRBJ2-7, and TRBD2 may be the D gene, going by 5 matching bases. The CDR3 protein sequence reads: CASRLEAPYEQYF. The sequenced DNA is TGCGCCAGCAGACTAGAGGCTCCCTACGAGCAGTACTTC. Reference TRBV5-1 and TRBJ2-7 proteins supply the regions before and after the CDR3; the full variable domain is: KAGVTQTPRYLIKTRGQQVTLSCSPISGHRSVSWYQQTPGQGLQFLFEYFSETQRNKGNFPGRFSGRQFSNSRSEMNVSTLELGDSALYLCASRLEAPYEQYFGPGTRLTVT.